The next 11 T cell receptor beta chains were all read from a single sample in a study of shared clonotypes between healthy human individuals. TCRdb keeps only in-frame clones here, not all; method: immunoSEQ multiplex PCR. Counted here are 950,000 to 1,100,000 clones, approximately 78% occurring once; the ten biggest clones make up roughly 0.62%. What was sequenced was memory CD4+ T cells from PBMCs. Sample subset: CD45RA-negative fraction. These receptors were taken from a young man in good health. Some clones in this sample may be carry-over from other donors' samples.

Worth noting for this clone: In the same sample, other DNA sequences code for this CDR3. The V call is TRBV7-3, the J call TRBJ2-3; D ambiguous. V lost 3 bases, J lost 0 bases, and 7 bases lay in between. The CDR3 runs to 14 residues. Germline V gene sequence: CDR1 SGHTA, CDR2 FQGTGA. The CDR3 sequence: CASSLDGSTDTQYF. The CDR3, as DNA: TGTGCCAGCAGCTTGGACGGCAGCACAGATACGCAGTATTTT.

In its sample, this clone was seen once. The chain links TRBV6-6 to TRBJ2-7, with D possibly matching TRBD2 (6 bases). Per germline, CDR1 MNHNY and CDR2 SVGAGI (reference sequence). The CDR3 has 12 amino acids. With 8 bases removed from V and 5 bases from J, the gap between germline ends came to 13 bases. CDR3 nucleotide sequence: TGTGCCAGCGCCCCCGGGGGACACGAGCAGTACTTC. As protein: CASAPGGHEQYF.

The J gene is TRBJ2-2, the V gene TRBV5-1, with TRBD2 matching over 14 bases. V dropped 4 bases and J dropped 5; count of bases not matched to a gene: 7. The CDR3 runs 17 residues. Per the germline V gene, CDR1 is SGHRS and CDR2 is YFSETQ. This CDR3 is CASSAPGLAGDTGELFF. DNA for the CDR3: TGCGCCAGCAGCGCGCCGGGACTAGCGGGAGATACCGGGGAGCTGTTTTTT.

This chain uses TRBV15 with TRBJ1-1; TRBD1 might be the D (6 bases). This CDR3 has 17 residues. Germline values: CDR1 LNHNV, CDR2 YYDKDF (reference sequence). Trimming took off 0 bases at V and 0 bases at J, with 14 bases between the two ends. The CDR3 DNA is TGTGCCACCAGCAGAGATCCCCCGGACAGCGTGAACACTGAAGCTTTCTTT. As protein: CATSRDPPDSVNTEAFF.

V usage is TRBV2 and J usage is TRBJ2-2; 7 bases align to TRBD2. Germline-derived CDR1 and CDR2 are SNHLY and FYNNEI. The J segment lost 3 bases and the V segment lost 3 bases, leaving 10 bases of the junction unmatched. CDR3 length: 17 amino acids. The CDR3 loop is CASSEGIGGRDTGELFF. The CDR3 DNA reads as TGTGCCAGCAGTGAGGGGATAGGAGGGAGGGACACCGGGGAGCTGTTTTTT. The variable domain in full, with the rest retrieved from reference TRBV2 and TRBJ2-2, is EPEVTQTPSHQVTQMGQEVILRCVPISNHLYFYWYRQILGQKVEFLVSFYNNEISEKSEIFDDQFSVERPDGSNFTLKIRSTKLEDSAMYFCASSEGIGGRDTGELFFGEGSRLTVL.

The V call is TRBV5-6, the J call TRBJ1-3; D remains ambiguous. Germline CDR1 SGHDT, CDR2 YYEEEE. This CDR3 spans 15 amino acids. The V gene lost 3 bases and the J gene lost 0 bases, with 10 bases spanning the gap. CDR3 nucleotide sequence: TGTGCCAGCAGCTCCCTGATTGTCTCTGGAAACACCATATATTTT. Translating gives CASSSLIVSGNTIYF. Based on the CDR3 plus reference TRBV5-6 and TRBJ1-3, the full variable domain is DAGVTQSPTHLIKTRGQQVTLRCSPKSGHDTVSWYQQALGQGPQFIFQYYEEEERQRGNFPDRFSGHQFPNYSSELNVNALLLGDSALYLCASSSLIVSGNTIYFGEGSWLTVV.

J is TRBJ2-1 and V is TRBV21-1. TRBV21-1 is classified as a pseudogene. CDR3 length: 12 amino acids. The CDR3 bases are TGTGCCAGATCCTCAGAAGACGAGGAGCAGTTCTTC. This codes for CARSSEDEEQFF.

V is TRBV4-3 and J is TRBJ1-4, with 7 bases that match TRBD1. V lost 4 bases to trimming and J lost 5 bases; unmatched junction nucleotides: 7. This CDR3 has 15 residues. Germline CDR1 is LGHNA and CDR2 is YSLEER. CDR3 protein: CASSPRDSFNEKLFF. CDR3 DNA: TGCGCCAGCAGCCCCAGGGACAGCTTCAATGAAAAACTGTTTTTT.

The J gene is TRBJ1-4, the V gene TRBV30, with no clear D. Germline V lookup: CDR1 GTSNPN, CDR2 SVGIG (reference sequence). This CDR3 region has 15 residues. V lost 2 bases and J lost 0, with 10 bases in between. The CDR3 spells CAWSSGQSTNEKLFF. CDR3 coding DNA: TGTGCCTGGAGTTCTGGGCAGTCAACTAATGAAAAACTGTTTTTT.

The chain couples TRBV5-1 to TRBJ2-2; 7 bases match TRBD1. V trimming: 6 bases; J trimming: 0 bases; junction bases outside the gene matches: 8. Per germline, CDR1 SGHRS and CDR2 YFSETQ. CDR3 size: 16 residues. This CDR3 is CASTQQGLANTGELFF. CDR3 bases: TGCGCCAGCACACAACAGGGGTTGGCGAACACCGGGGAGCTGTTTTTT.

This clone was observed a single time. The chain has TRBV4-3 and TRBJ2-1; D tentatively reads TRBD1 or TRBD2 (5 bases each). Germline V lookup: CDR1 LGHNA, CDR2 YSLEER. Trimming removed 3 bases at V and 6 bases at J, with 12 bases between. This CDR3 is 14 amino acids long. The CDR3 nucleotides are TGCGCCAGCAGCCAGGGGGAACGCCCCAATGAGCAGTTCTTC. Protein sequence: CASSQGERPNEQFF.